A selection of T cell receptor beta chains follows, all from one sample in a study of regulatory T cells in long-lasting Graves disease. TCRdb reprocessed the multiplex PCR reads with MiXCR, giving one entry per CDR3 protein. The sample holds 600,000 to 800,000 distinct CDR3 sequences; 25% to 35% are singletons and the top ten take about two fifths. Sample: peripheral blood mononuclear cells (PBMCs), taken when the disease was refractory, from a patient treated with antithyroid drugs. The receptors come from a female donor with Graves disease. CDR3s include the opening cysteine and the closing phenylalanine or tryptophan. The D gene is left open where the match is weak. Only some rows state a clone size, as once, few, many or a class for expanded clones.

j_gene: TRBJ1-2; abundance: many; d_gene: NA; v_gene: TRBV7-2; CDR3aa: CASSLDGGPNYGYTF; CDR3nt: TGTGCCAGCAGCTTAGACGGGGGGCCCAACTATGGCTACACCTTC
j_gene: TRBJ2-1; abundance: NA; d_gene: TRBD2; v_gene: TRBV12-3/TRBV12-4; CDR3aa: CASGLAGGPLDNEQFF; CDR3nt: TGTGCCTCAGGACTAGCGGGAGGGCCCTTAGACAATGAGCAGTTCTTC
j_gene: TRBJ2-7; abundance: many; d_gene: NA; v_gene: TRBV2; CDR3aa: CASSKEGIHEQYF; CDR3nt: TGTGCCAGCAGCAAGGAGGGGATCCACGAGCAGTACTTC
j_gene: TRBJ1-5; abundance: NA; d_gene: NA; v_gene: TRBV3-1; CDR3aa: CASSQLDQPQHF; CDR3nt: TGTGCCAGCAGCCAACTCGATCAGCCCCAGCATTTT
j_gene: TRBJ1-5; abundance: once; d_gene: NA; v_gene: TRBV28; CDR3aa: CASSHLQQGGQPQHF; CDR3nt: TGTGCCAGCAGCCACCTCCAACAGGGCGGTCAGCCCCAGCATTTT
j_gene: TRBJ1-5; abundance: NA; d_gene: NA; v_gene: TRBV6-1; CDR3aa: CASSEDGSYQPQHF; CDR3nt: TGTGCCAGCAGTGAGGACGGGAGTTATCAGCCCCAGCATTTT
j_gene: TRBJ2-7; abundance: NA; d_gene: TRBD2; v_gene: TRBV10-1; CDR3aa: CASSDGGGDRLYEQYF; CDR3nt: TGCGCCAGCAGTGACGGCGGGGGTGACCGACTCTACGAGCAGTACTTC
j_gene: TRBJ1-6; abundance: few; d_gene: TRBD1; v_gene: TRBV12-3/TRBV12-4; CDR3aa: CASRDRVNSPLHF; CDR3nt: TGTGCCAGCAGGGACAGGGTGAATTCACCCCTCCACTTT
j_gene: TRBJ1-2; abundance: NA; d_gene: NA; v_gene: TRBV5-1; CDR3aa: CASSLERGAGVGYTF; CDR3nt: TGCGCCAGCAGCTTGGAGAGGGGGGCAGGGGTCGGCTACACCTTC
j_gene: TRBJ2-2; abundance: few; d_gene: NA; v_gene: TRBV7-3; CDR3aa: CASSLKLTGELFF; CDR3nt: TGTGCCAGCAGCTTAAAACTTACCGGGGAGCTGTTTTTT
j_gene: TRBJ1-1; abundance: NA; d_gene: NA; v_gene: TRBV9; CDR3aa: CASSAANSNTEAFF; CDR3nt: TGTGCCAGCAGCGCGGCGAATTCGAACACTGAAGCTTTCTTT
j_gene: TRBJ2-7; abundance: NA; d_gene: TRBD1; v_gene: TRBV7-3; CDR3aa: CASSFGDRDGYEQYF; CDR3nt: TGTGCCAGCAGCTTCGGAGACAGGGATGGTTACGAGCAGTACTTC
j_gene: TRBJ2-5; abundance: few; d_gene: TRBD2; v_gene: TRBV25-1; CDR3aa: CASSAGIAGGDQETQYF; CDR3nt: TGTGCCAGCAGCGCCGGCATAGCGGGAGGGGACCAAGAGACCCAGTACTTC
j_gene: TRBJ2-7; abundance: many; d_gene: NA; v_gene: TRBV12-3/TRBV12-4; CDR3aa: CASSLSGGSYEQYF; CDR3nt: TGTGCCAGCAGTTTAAGTGGCGGCTCCTACGAGCAGTACTTC
j_gene: TRBJ1-1; abundance: NA; d_gene: NA; v_gene: TRBV19; CDR3aa: CASSFASVNTEAFF; CDR3nt: TGTGCCAGTAGTTTTGCGTCCGTGAACACTGAAGCTTTCTTT
j_gene: TRBJ2-2; abundance: few; d_gene: TRBD1; v_gene: TRBV7-6; CDR3aa: CASSRTGTGGTGELFF; CDR3nt: TGTGCCAGCAGCCGCACCGGGACAGGGGGCACCGGGGAGCTGTTTTTT
j_gene: TRBJ1-1; abundance: many; d_gene: TRBD1; v_gene: TRBV28; CDR3aa: CASSSLTGWHTEAFF; CDR3nt: TGTGCCAGCAGTTCCCTGACAGGGTGGCACACTGAAGCTTTCTTT
j_gene: TRBJ2-2; abundance: NA; d_gene: NA; v_gene: TRBV5-1; CDR3aa: CASSQAPNTGELFF; CDR3nt: TGCGCCAGCAGCCAGGCACCGAACACCGGGGAGCTGTTTTTT
j_gene: TRBJ1-1; abundance: NA; d_gene: NA; v_gene: TRBV29-1; CDR3aa: CSAFRGGTEAFF; CDR3nt: TGCAGCGCCTTTCGGGGGGGCACTGAAGCTTTCTTT
j_gene: TRBJ1-5; abundance: many; d_gene: NA; v_gene: TRBV28; CDR3aa: CASRIGDGNQPQHF; CDR3nt: TGTGCCAGCAGGATCGGGGATGGCAATCAGCCCCAGCATTTT
j_gene: TRBJ1-1; abundance: NA; d_gene: NA; v_gene: TRBV18; CDR3aa: CASSLQEGRTEAFF; CDR3nt: TGTGCCAGCTCACTCCAGGAAGGCCGAACTGAAGCTTTCTTT
j_gene: TRBJ2-4; abundance: few; d_gene: TRBD2; v_gene: TRBV6-1; CDR3aa: CASSERGRAESGRIF; CDR3nt: TGTGCCAGCAGTGAACGTGGAAGGGCAGAGAGCGGGAGGATCTTC
j_gene: TRBJ1-1; abundance: NA; d_gene: NA; v_gene: TRBV27; CDR3aa: CASSLLLGGTEAFF; CDR3nt: TGTGCCAGCAGTTTGTTATTGGGGGGGACTGAAGCTTTCTTT
j_gene: TRBJ1-1; abundance: NA; d_gene: TRBD1; v_gene: TRBV20-1; CDR3aa: CSARQGGGTEAFF; CDR3nt: TGCAGTGCTAGACAGGGGGGGGGCACTGAAGCTTTCTTT
j_gene: TRBJ2-7; abundance: few; d_gene: NA; v_gene: TRBV5-1; CDR3aa: CASRPDSYEQYF; CDR3nt: TGCGCCAGCAGACCCGACAGCTACGAGCAGTACTTC
j_gene: TRBJ1-5; abundance: NA; d_gene: NA; v_gene: TRBV6-2/TRBV6-3; CDR3aa: CASSRDRPHNQPQHF; CDR3nt: TGTGCCAGCAGTCGCGACAGGCCCCATAATCAGCCCCAGCATTTT
j_gene: TRBJ1-1; abundance: NA; d_gene: TRBD1; v_gene: TRBV6-2/TRBV6-3; CDR3aa: CASSELRGQGEAFF; CDR3nt: TGTGCCAGCAGTGAATTGAGGGGGCAAGGTGAAGCTTTCTTT
j_gene: TRBJ2-5; abundance: many; d_gene: TRBD1; v_gene: TRBV20-1; CDR3aa: CSAPLTGEKTQYF; CDR3nt: TGCAGTGCCCCTTTGACAGGGGAGAAGACCCAGTACTTC
j_gene: TRBJ1-4; abundance: NA; d_gene: TRBD1; v_gene: TRBV12-3/TRBV12-4; CDR3aa: CTSSLQGEKLFF; CDR3nt: TGTACCAGCAGTTTACAGGGGGAAAAACTGTTTTTT
j_gene: TRBJ1-5; abundance: many; d_gene: NA; v_gene: TRBV5-1; CDR3aa: CASSFGQGQPQHF; CDR3nt: TGCGCCAGCAGCTTCGGGCAGGGTCAGCCCCAGCATTTT
j_gene: TRBJ1-5; abundance: NA; d_gene: NA; v_gene: TRBV27; CDR3aa: CASRALFLGNQPQHF; CDR3nt: TGTGCCAGCAGGGCATTGTTTCTAGGAAACCAGCCCCAGCATTTT
j_gene: TRBJ1-1; abundance: few; d_gene: NA; v_gene: TRBV10-3; CDR3aa: CAITPAGTNTEAFF; CDR3nt: TGTGCCATCACCCCCGCAGGGACGAACACTGAAGCTTTCTTT
j_gene: TRBJ2-7; abundance: NA; d_gene: TRBD2; v_gene: TRBV11-2; CDR3aa: CASTPAGVLAEQYF; CDR3nt: TGTGCCAGCACACCAGCGGGAGTCCTGGCCGAGCAGTACTTC
j_gene: TRBJ1-5; abundance: few; d_gene: NA; v_gene: TRBV20-1; CDR3aa: CSARDPLGAERNQPQHF; CDR3nt: TGCAGTGCTAGAGATCCCCTCGGGGCGGAGAGGAATCAGCCCCAGCATTTT
j_gene: TRBJ2-7; abundance: many; d_gene: NA; v_gene: TRBV2; CDR3aa: CASSGVQVSYEQYF; CDR3nt: TGTGCCAGCAGTGGGGTTCAGGTCTCCTACGAGCAGTACTTC
j_gene: TRBJ2-7; abundance: NA; d_gene: TRBD2; v_gene: TRBV3-1; CDR3aa: CNRGTSGNMYEQYF; CDR3nt: TGTAATCGCGGGACTAGCGGGAATATGTACGAGCAGTACTTC
j_gene: TRBJ1-2; abundance: many; d_gene: NA; v_gene: TRBV28; CDR3aa: CASSVSQGSGYTF; CDR3nt: TGTGCCAGCAGTGTATCTCAGGGGAGTGGCTACACCTTC
j_gene: TRBJ2-7; abundance: NA; d_gene: NA; v_gene: TRBV6-2/TRBV6-3; CDR3aa: CASKQTDRVYEQYF; CDR3nt: TGTGCCAGCAAACAAACGGACAGAGTCTACGAGCAGTACTTC
j_gene: TRBJ1-3; abundance: many; d_gene: NA; v_gene: TRBV11-2; CDR3aa: CASSLDRAGNTIYF; CDR3nt: TGTGCCAGCAGCTTAGACAGGGCCGGAAACACCATATATTTT
j_gene: TRBJ1-2; abundance: many; d_gene: TRBD1; v_gene: TRBV12-3/TRBV12-4; CDR3aa: CASSWDRGDYGYTF; CDR3nt: TGTGCCAGCAGTTGGGACAGGGGGGATTATGGCTACACCTTC
j_gene: TRBJ1-2; abundance: NA; d_gene: TRBD1; v_gene: TRBV20-1; CDR3aa: CSAFTSGTGRHTF; CDR3nt: TGCAGTGCTTTCACTTCGGGGACAGGGCGTCACACCTTC
j_gene: TRBJ2-2; abundance: NA; d_gene: TRBD2; v_gene: TRBV11-3; CDR3aa: CASSLAGGLWNTGELFF; CDR3nt: TGTGCCAGCAGCCTAGCGGGAGGACTATGGAACACCGGGGAGCTGTTTTTT
j_gene: TRBJ1-1; abundance: many; d_gene: TRBD1; v_gene: TRBV28; CDR3aa: CASSFFPVGGEGARNTEAFF; CDR3nt: TGTGCCAGCAGTTTCTTCCCTGTGGGGGGGGAGGGGGCTAGGAACACTGAAGCTTTCTTT
j_gene: TRBJ2-2; abundance: NA; d_gene: NA; v_gene: TRBV5-6; CDR3aa: CASSPTMGHMGGELFF; CDR3nt: TGTGCCAGCAGCCCCACGATGGGGCATATGGGCGGGGAGCTGTTTTTT
j_gene: TRBJ1-3; abundance: NA; d_gene: NA; v_gene: TRBV6-4; CDR3aa: CASSYSGAPASGNTIYF; CDR3nt: TGTGCCAGCAGTTACTCAGGGGCGCCAGCCTCTGGAAACACCATATATTTT
j_gene: TRBJ2-7; abundance: few; d_gene: NA; v_gene: TRBV6-1; CDR3aa: CASSELATLTSYEQYF; CDR3nt: TGTGCCAGCAGCGAACTGGCAACCCTGACCTCCTACGAGCAGTACTTC
j_gene: TRBJ2-7; abundance: NA; d_gene: NA; v_gene: TRBV5-1; CDR3aa: CASSLATGRWEAYEQYF; CDR3nt: TGCGCCAGCAGCTTGGCCACAGGACGGTGGGAAGCCTACGAGCAGTACTTC